This T cell receptor (beta chain) stems from a study of shared clonotypes between healthy human individuals. Sequencing was performed with immunoSEQ multiplex PCR; in TCRdb, only in-frame clones are kept and a portion is missing. Among about 1 million clones listed, around four fifths were seen once. There are a few counts of this clone. V lost 0 bases and J lost 8, with 13 bases in between. CDR3 length equals 14 residues. Germline CDR1 is GTSNPN and CDR2 is SVGIG (reference sequence). The genes are TRBV30 and TRBJ2-2, with D possibly matching TRBD2 (6 bases). The TCR was taken from a man between 18 and 35 years old in good health. Sequenced material: memory CD4+ T cells sorted from blood. The subset denotes: CD45RA-negative fraction. The CDR3 coding sequence is TGTGCCTGGAGTGTACTAGCCCCAATTGGGGAGCTGTTTTTT. Translating it yields CAWSVLAPIGELFF.